What follows are 27 T cell receptor beta chains derived from one specimen sequenced in a study of blood T cells in healthy people across ages. It was with a sample-barcoded 5' primer and a J-beta primer mix that a second PCR of roughly 6 to 11 cycles was run. TCRdb recomputed calls from the 5' RACE reads with MiXCR, one row per CDR3 protein. The sample lists 1.5 million to 2 million distinct CDR3 sequences, 30% to 40% seen once, with about 11% in the top ten. What was sequenced was blood. These receptors came from a woman aged 30 to 39 in good health.

This clonotype was recorded a few times. The chain carries TRBV9 and TRBJ2-3; 10 bases agree with TRBD2. The CDR3 is 17 residues long. Germline V gene data show CDR1 as SGDLS and CDR2 as YYNGEE. The trim removed 0 bases at V and 6 bases at J, leaving 10 bases unmatched. The CDR3 DNA reads TGTGCCAGCAGCGTAGTCGGGGGAGCGGGGGGGCCGGATACGCAGTATTTT. Translation gives CASSVVGGAGGPDTQYF.

The chain recombines TRBV11-2 with TRBJ2-3; perhaps D is TRBD1 or TRBD2 (5 bases each). V was shortened by 8 bases and J by 8 bases, with 23 bases between the two germline ends. This CDR3 is built from 15 residues. Germline V gene data show CDR1 as SGHAT and CDR2 as FQNNGV. CDR3 DNA: TGTGCCAGCGGGTCCGGGACCAAACCTTTGGGTACGCAGTATTTT. Translation gives CASGSGTKPLGTQYF.

This sequence joins TRBV3-1 and TRBJ2-5; 8 nucleotides line up with TRBD2. The CDR3 consists of 15 residues. CDR1 is LGHDT and CDR2 is YNNKEL in the germline V gene (reference sequence). V was pared by 7 bases and J by 4 bases, with 11 bases of the junction left unmatched. CDR3 in amino acids: CASNVPGLVPETQYF. The CDR3, as DNA: TGTGCCAGCAACGTTCCGGGACTAGTCCCAGAGACCCAGTACTTC.

This clonotype turned up a few times. This chain links TRBV6-6 with TRBJ1-2; TRBD1 aligns across 8 bases. The V and J ends lost 7 bases and 0 bases, in that order; junction bases with no gene match: 7. Germline values: CDR1 MNHNY, CDR2 SVGAGI (reference sequence). The CDR3 extends over 15 amino acids. CDR3 DNA sequence: TGTGCCAGCAACGCAGGGGGCATTCCTAACTATGGCTACACCTTC. It yields the protein CASNAGGIPNYGYTF.

The chain combines TRBV5-1 with TRBJ2-5; TRBD2 aligns across 8 bases. CDR1 SGHRS and CDR2 YFSETQ come from the germline V gene. V lost 4 bases, J lost 2 bases, and 10 bases stayed unmatched. This CDR3 is built from 16 residues. CDR3 in DNA: TGCGCCAGCAGCCCCGGGACTAGATATCTTCAAGAGACCCAGTACTTC. It codes for CASSPGTRYLQETQYF.

V and J are TRBV28 and TRBJ2-1; maybe TRBD2 (6 bases). Germline values: CDR1 MDHEN, CDR2 SYDVKM. The CDR3 has 14 amino acids. Deletions cut 7 bases from V and 7 bases from J, with 17 bases between. As DNA, the CDR3 is TGTGCCAGCACCCCGGGACTCCAGGGTAATGAGCAGTTCTTC. Translated: CASTPGLQGNEQFF.

There are a few counts of this clonotype. The CDR3 sequence is CASTLWDSETQYF. Written as DNA, the CDR3 is TGTGCCAGCACCCTGTGGGATTCAGAGACCCAGTACTTC. The genes are TRBV28 and TRBJ2-5; no definite D call. The CDR3 has 13 residues. V was cut by 7 bases and J by 4 bases, with 13 bases left in between. In germline, CDR1 is MDHEN, CDR2 SYDVKM.

The gene calls are TRBV20-1 and TRBJ2-7, with D perhaps matching TRBD1 (6 bases). Per the germline V gene, CDR1 is DFQATT and CDR2 is SNEGSKA (reference sequence). The CDR3 runs to 16 residues. Trimming left V 0 bases short and J 3 bases short, with 18 bases between. CDR3 bases: TGCAGTGCTAGAGATCTCTCAGGGGACAATCTCTACGAGCAGTACTTC. Its translation is CSARDLSGDNLYEQYF.

The chain is built from TRBV20-1 and TRBJ1-6; D is ambiguous. V was pared by 6 bases and J by 11 bases, with 17 bases between. CDR1 DFQATT and CDR2 SNEGSKA come from the germline V gene (reference sequence). The CDR3 is 13 amino acids. DNA for the CDR3: TGCAGTGCAACGGGCTCTGCGGGCCCACCCCTCCACTTT. Its protein is CSATGSAGPPLHF.

The chain combines TRBV11-3 with TRBJ1-5; 8 nucleotides align to TRBD1. V trimming: 5 bases; J trimming: 4 bases; junction bases outside the gene matches: 10. Germline CDR1 is SGHNT and CDR2 is YENEEA. The CDR3 loop spans 16 amino acids. The CDR3 is CASSRQGRAPNQPQHF. CDR3 nucleotides: TGTGCCAGCAGCCGACAGGGGCGAGCCCCAAATCAGCCCCAGCATTTT.

This clonotype was counted at least ten times. The genes are TRBV13 and TRBJ2-7, with D possibly TRBD2 on 6 matching bases. The CDR3 extends over 15 amino acids. Germline CDR1 is PRHDT and CDR2 is FYEKMQ (reference sequence). V was cut by 0 bases and J by 0 bases, with 9 bases left in between. CDR3 coding DNA: TGTGCCAGCAGCTTAGGCGGGAGTTACTCCTACGAGCAGTACTTC. Its protein product is CASSLGGSYSYEQYF. The variable domain in full, completed from reference TRBV13 and TRBJ2-7, reads AAGVIQSPRHLIKEKRETATLKCYPIPRHDTVYWYQQGPGQDPQFLISFYEKMQSDKGSIPDRFSAQQFSDYHSELNMSSLELGDSALYFCASSLGGSYSYEQYFGPGTRLTVT.

The chain uses TRBV2 and TRBJ1-5; a weak D match, TRBD1 (5 bases). Germline CDR1 SNHLY, CDR2 FYNNEI. V lost 4 bases and J lost 1, with 14 bases in between. The CDR3 covers 16 residues. The DNA of the CDR3 is TGTGCCAGCAGTGGGGGGACTATCAGGAGCAATCAGCCCCAGCATTTT. This codes for CASSGGTIRSNQPQHF.

The chain has TRBV27 and TRBJ1-2, with D possibly TRBD1 on 6 matching bases. The CDR3 runs to 15 residues. Germline assignment: CDR1 MNHEY and CDR2 SMNVEV (reference sequence). V was pared by 5 bases and J by 5 bases, with 18 bases between. CDR3 sequence: CASSVGGGGFYGYTF. The CDR3 DNA reads as TGTGCCAGCAGTGTAGGGGGGGGTGGATTTTATGGCTACACCTTC.

A few counts support this clonotype. This chain connects TRBV5-1 to TRBJ2-1, with D maybe TRBD1 (7 bases). This CDR3 spans 17 amino acids. V dropped 3 bases and J dropped 4 bases, with 20 bases sitting between them. Looked up from germline, CDR1 is SGHRS and CDR2 is YFSETQ. This chain's CDR3 is CASSSSEGGAGYNEQFF. CDR3 in DNA: TGCGCCAGCAGCTCTAGCGAAGGGGGCGCGGGGTACAATGAGCAGTTCTTC.

V is TRBV6-5 and J is TRBJ2-1, with D possibly being TRBD1 (6 bases). Trimming cost V 6 bases and J 2 bases, with 11 bases left between them. The CDR3 runs to 14 residues. The germline gives CDR1 MNHEY, CDR2 SVGAGI. The CDR3 spells CASRQRDTYNEQFF. Written as DNA, the CDR3 is TGTGCCAGCAGGCAACGGGACACCTACAATGAGCAGTTCTTC.

V is TRBV20-1 and J is TRBJ1-5; a possible D gene is TRBD1 (6 bases). V lost 3 bases and J lost 3, with 15 bases in between. Germline CDR1 is DFQATT and CDR2 is SNEGSKA (reference sequence). The CDR3 extends over 15 amino acids. The CDR3 loop is CSASRSGAFNQPQHF. CDR3 sequence (DNA): TGCAGTGCTAGTCGGTCAGGGGCCTTCAATCAGCCCCAGCATTTT.

This chain joins TRBV7-9 and TRBJ2-3; D is perhaps TRBD1 (5 bases). This CDR3 comprises 17 residues. The germline V and J ends were trimmed by 4 bases and 4 bases, with 21 bases remaining between them. The germline gives CDR1 SEHNR, CDR2 FQNEAQ (reference sequence). The CDR3 reads CASSSTHDSSLPDTQYF. As DNA, the CDR3 is TGTGCCAGCAGCTCCACTCATGACAGTTCCCTCCCAGATACGCAGTATTTT. Based on the CDR3 plus reference TRBV7-9 and TRBJ2-3, the full variable domain is DTGVSQNPRHKITKRGQNVTFRCDPISEHNRLYWYRQTLGQGPEFLTYFQNEAQLEKSRLLSDRFSAERPKGSFSTLEIQRTEQGDSAMYLCASSSTHDSSLPDTQYFGPGTRLTVL.

On this clonotype itself: Since a much larger clone is just one base distant, this may be a read error. CDR3 in DNA: TGTGCCAACAGCCCTAGGAAGGACTCCCAGCAGTACTTC. Its translation: CANSPRKDSQQYF. V gene TRBV7-2 combines with J gene TRBJ2-4; tentative D call: TRBD2 (5 bases). The CDR3 extends over 13 amino acids. CDR1 and CDR2 from the germline V gene are SGHTA and FQGNSA.

The sample holds many counts of this clonotype. The chain joins TRBV10-3 to TRBJ2-1; D unclear. The CDR3 contains 14 residues. V dropped 4 bases and J dropped 9 bases, with 16 bases sitting between them. Germline-derived CDR1 and CDR2 are ENHRY and SYGVKD. In nucleotides, the CDR3 is TGTGCCATCAGTGCCACGCCGGCCCCAAGTGAGCAGTTCTTC. The encoded protein is CAISATPAPSEQFF.

This sequence joins TRBV7-3 and TRBJ2-1; 9 nucleotides line up with TRBD2. The CDR3 length is 16 residues. Trimming took 2 bases from V and 1 from J; bases not matched to a gene: 3. Germline CDR1 SGHTA, CDR2 FQGTGA. CDR3 amino acids: CASSLGTSKSYNEQFF. The CDR3 DNA reads as TGTGCCAGCAGCTTAGGGACTAGCAAATCCTACAATGAGCAGTTCTTC.

In its sample, this clonotype was seen a few times. The CDR3 bases are TGCGCCAGCAGCCTAACAGGGGTCGGACTAGCGGGAGAATACAATGAGCAGTTCTTC. Its protein is CASSLTGVGLAGEYNEQFF. V and J are TRBV5-1 and TRBJ2-1, with 13 bases identical to TRBD2. V trimming: 4 bases; J trimming: 4 bases; junction bases outside the gene matches: 14. Looked up from germline, CDR1 is SGHRS and CDR2 is YFSETQ. The CDR3 is made up of 19 amino acids. Based on the CDR3 plus reference TRBV5-1 and TRBJ2-1, the full variable domain is KAGVTQTPRYLIKTRGQQVTLSCSPISGHRSVSWYQQTPGQGLQFLFEYFSETQRNKGNFPGRFSGRQFSNSRSEMNVSTLELGDSALYLCASSLTGVGLAGEYNEQFFGPGTRLTVL.

There are a few counts of this clonotype. The genes are TRBV18 and TRBJ1-1, with D hard to call. Germline V CDR1 and CDR2: KGHSH, LQKENI. The CDR3 covers 14 residues. V lost 5 bases and J 11 bases, leaving 21 bases between the germline ends. The CDR3 region has the DNA TGTGCCAGCTCAACCTGGCAGGTTGAGGGTGGGGCTTTCTTT. Translation gives CASSTWQVEGGAFF.

Comments on this clonotype: Compared with germline, one end of the junction differs, possibly owing to a read error. The chain combines TRBV3-1 with TRBJ1-1; D uncertain. Germline V CDR1 and CDR2: LGHDT, YNNKEL (reference sequence). The CDR3 extends over 13 amino acids. The CDR3 protein is CAGSSFEPGEAFF. CDR3 nucleotide sequence: TGTGCCGGCAGCTCCTTCGAACCGGGTGAAGCTTTCTTT.

This rearrangement joins TRBV29-1 to TRBJ2-1; 9 nucleotides align to TRBD2. V shed 8 bases and J 9 bases; nucleotides not matched to a gene: 8. This CDR3 has 12 residues. Germline assignment: CDR1 SQVTM and CDR2 ANQGSEA. The CDR3: CSHIAGESEQFF. CDR3 in DNA: TGCAGCCATATAGCGGGGGAAAGTGAGCAGTTCTTC.

Turning to this clonotype: At one boundary the junction diverges from the germline segment, which might be a read error. The V call is TRBV15, the J call TRBJ2-7; the match to TRBD1 covers 7 bases. CDR1 is LNHNV and CDR2 is YYDKDF in the germline V gene (reference sequence). CDR3 length: 14 amino acids. DNA of the CDR3: TGTGCCACCCCACGTCTTAAGGGGGCTTACGAGCGGTACTTC. Its translation: CATPRLKGAYERYF.

The V and J genes are TRBV2 and TRBJ2-5; TRBD1 is a possible D gene (5 bases). The closer fit of TRBJ2-7 to the DNA end suggests the J call may be wrong. Germline V gene sequence: CDR1 SNHLY, CDR2 FYNNEI. The CDR3 loop spans 15 amino acids. The CDR3 loop reads CASSWGRGRAYEQYF. The CDR3 DNA reads as TGTGCCAGCAGCTGGGGCCGAGGCAGGGCCTACGAGCAGTACTTC.

The table lists this clonotype with a few counts. The chain has TRBV20-1 and TRBJ1-2; D call uncertain. The CDR3 sequence is 11 residues long. Germline loops: CDR1 DFQATT, CDR2 SNEGSKA (reference sequence). Between the trimmed V and J ends, which lost 6 bases and 3 bases, there was a span of 8 bases. In DNA, the CDR3 is TGCAGTGCCCCCGCCTACTATGGCTACACCTTC. Its translation: CSAPAYYGYTF.